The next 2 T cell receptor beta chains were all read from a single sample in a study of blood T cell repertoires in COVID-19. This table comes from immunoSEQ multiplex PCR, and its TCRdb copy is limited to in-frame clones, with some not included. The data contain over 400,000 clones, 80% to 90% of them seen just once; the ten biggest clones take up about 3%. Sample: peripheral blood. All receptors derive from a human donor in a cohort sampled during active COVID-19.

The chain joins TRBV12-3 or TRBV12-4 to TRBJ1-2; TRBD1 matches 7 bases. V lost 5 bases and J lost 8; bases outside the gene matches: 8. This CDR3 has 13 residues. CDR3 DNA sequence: TGTGCCAGCAGTACTGACAGGGTGAGCGGCTACACCTTC. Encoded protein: CASSTDRVSGYTF.

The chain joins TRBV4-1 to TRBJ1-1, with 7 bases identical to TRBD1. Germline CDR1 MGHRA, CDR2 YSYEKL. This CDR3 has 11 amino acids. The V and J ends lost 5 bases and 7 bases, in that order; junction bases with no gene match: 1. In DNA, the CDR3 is TGCGCCAGCAGCTACAGGGGTGAAGCTTTCTTT. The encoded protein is CASSYRGEAFF.